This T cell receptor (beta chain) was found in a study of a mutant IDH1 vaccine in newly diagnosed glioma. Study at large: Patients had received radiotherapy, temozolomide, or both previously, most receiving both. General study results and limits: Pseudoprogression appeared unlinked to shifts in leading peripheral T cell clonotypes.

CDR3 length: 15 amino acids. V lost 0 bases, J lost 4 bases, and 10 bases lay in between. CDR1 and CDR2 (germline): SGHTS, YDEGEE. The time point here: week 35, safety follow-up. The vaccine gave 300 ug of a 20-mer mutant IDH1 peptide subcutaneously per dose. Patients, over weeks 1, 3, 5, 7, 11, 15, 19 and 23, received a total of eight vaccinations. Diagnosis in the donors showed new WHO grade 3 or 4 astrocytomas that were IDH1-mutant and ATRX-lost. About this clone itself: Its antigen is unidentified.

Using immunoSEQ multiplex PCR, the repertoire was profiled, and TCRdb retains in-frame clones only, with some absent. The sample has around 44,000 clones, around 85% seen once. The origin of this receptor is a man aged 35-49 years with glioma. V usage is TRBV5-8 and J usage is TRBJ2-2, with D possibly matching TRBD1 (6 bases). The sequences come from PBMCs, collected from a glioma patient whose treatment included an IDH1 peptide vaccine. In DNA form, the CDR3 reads TGTGCCAGCAGCTTGGTACTAGGGGGCACCGGGGAGCTGTTTTTT. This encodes CASSLVLGGTGELFF.